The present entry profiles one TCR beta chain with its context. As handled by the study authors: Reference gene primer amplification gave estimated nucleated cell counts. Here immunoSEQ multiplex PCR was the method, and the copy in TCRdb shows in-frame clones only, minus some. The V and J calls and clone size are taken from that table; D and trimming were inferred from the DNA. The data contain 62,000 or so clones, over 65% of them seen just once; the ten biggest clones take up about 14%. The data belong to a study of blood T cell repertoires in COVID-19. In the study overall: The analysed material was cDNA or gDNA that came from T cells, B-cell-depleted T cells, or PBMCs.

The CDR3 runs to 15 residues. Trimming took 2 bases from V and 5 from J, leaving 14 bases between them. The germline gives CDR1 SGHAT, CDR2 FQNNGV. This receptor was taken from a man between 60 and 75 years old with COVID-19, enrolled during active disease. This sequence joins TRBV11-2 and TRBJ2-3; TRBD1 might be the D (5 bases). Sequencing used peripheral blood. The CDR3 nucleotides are TGTGCCAGCAGCTTAACGGCAGGGAATAGAGATACGCAGTATTTT. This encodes CASSLTAGNRDTQYF.